The table lists the clone carrying this TCR beta chain with many counts. V dropped 4 bases and J dropped 7 bases, with 5 bases sitting between them. Germline CDR1 and CDR2: SNHLY and FYNNEI. This CDR3 is 12 amino acids long. The data stem from a study of Graves' ophthalmopathy and Graves' hyperthyroidism. Using RNA transcripts, the TCR beta CDR3 regions were amplified. The library came from an HTBI-primed first-round RT-PCR and a second-round multiplex PCR. TCRdb reanalysed the multiplex PCR reads using MiXCR and keeps one entry per CDR3 protein. This sample has approximately 700,000 distinct CDR3 sequences, with approximately 40% found just once.

Sequencing input: peripheral blood. The sequence was collected from an adult man with Graves' ophthalmopathy. This chain joins TRBV2 and TRBJ1-6, with no clear D. The CDR3 loop reads CASSVGNSPLHF. For the CDR3, the DNA is TGTGCCAGCAGTGTAGGGAATTCACCCCTCCACTTT.